Following are 27 T cell receptor beta chains from one sample sequenced in a study of monozygotic twins with cystic fibrosis. This table comes from immunoSEQ multiplex PCR, and its TCRdb copy is limited to in-frame clones, with some not included. Here the sample spans just under 20,000 clones, 91% being singletons. The sequencing sample was made of blood. Receptors originate from a girl aged 2 to 9 with cystic fibrosis.

This CDR3 reads CAPKVGREGPYGYTF. CDR3 DNA sequence: TGTGCCCCCAAGGTTGGCAGGGAGGGACCCTATGGCTACACCTTC. V gene TRBV5-3 combines with J gene TRBJ1-2; D may be TRBD1 (5 bases). TRBV5-3 counts as an open reading frame of uncertain function. V lost 10 bases and J lost 4, with 23 bases in between. This CDR3 spans 15 amino acids.

This chain uses TRBV6-5 with TRBJ1-4; 7 bases fit TRBD1. This CDR3 spans 16 amino acids. Germline values: CDR1 MNHEY, CDR2 SVGAGI. V was clipped by 4 bases and J by 8 bases; unmatched bases: 13. The CDR3 reads CASSSPYRGGREKLFF. In DNA form, the CDR3 reads TGTGCCAGCAGTTCCCCCTACAGGGGAGGTCGGGAAAAACTGTTTTTT.

This sequence joins TRBV5-1 and TRBJ2-1; D uncertain. This CDR3 region has 15 residues. The ends were cut back, 0 bases at V and 8 bases at J, with 15 bases in the middle. Germline CDR1 SGHRS, CDR2 YFSETQ. CDR3 sequence: CASSLVSQRNHEQFF. The CDR3 nucleotides read TGCGCCAGCAGCTTGGTATCGCAGAGGAATCATGAGCAGTTCTTC.

V is TRBV5-1 and J is TRBJ1-1; D gene ambiguous. Per the germline V gene, CDR1 is SGHRS and CDR2 is YFSETQ. CDR3 length equals 13 residues. V lost 4 bases and J lost 5, with 12 bases in between. CDR3 bases: TGCGCCAGCAGCCTCGTACGTGGAACTGAAGCTTTCTTT. It translates to CASSLVRGTEAFF.

This chain uses TRBV28 with TRBJ1-1; weak D call: TRBD1 (5 bases). The V end lost 2 bases, the J end lost 5 bases, and 18 bases lay between the germline ends. Germline assignment: CDR1 MDHEN and CDR2 SYDVKM. This CDR3 has 16 residues. The DNA for the CDR3 is TGTGCCAGCAGTTTAAAGGGCGGGCTGGGGCTTACTGAAGCTTTCTTT. It yields the protein CASSLKGGLGLTEAFF. The full variable domain, rest sourced from reference TRBV28 and TRBJ1-1, is DVKVTQSSRYLVKRTGEKVFLECVQDMDHENMFWYRQDPGLGLRLIYFSYDVKMKEKGDIPEGYSVSREKKERFSLILESASTNQTSMYLCASSLKGGLGLTEAFFGQGTRLTVV.

The genes are TRBV27 and TRBJ2-7; D is undetermined. Looked up from germline, CDR1 is MNHEY and CDR2 is SMNVEV (reference sequence). V shed 0 bases and J shed 4 bases, with 7 bases lying between them. This CDR3 spans 13 amino acids. As DNA, the CDR3 is TGTGCCAGCAGTTTATCAGGTCCATACGAGCAGTACTTC. It codes for CASSLSGPYEQYF.

J is TRBJ2-1 and V is TRBV6-5; 10 positions agree with TRBD1. CDR3 length: 14 residues. Losses at the gene ends were 6 bases for V and 7 bases for J; bases not matched to a gene: 6. Germline loops: CDR1 MNHEY, CDR2 SVGAGI. As DNA, the CDR3 is TGTGCCAGCAGCATTCGACAGGGGGCTAATGAGCAGTTCTTC. It translates to CASSIRQGANEQFF.

The rearrangement joins TRBV6-5 to TRBJ1-5; a possible D gene is TRBD1 (5 bases). V lost 5 bases, J lost 5 bases, and 16 bases lay in between. CDR1 is MNHEY and CDR2 is SVGAGI in the germline V gene. This CDR3 comprises 15 residues. The CDR3 coding sequence is TGTGCCAGCAGTCGGGACCGCCCAGGCGATCAGCCCCAGCATTTT. It translates to CASSRDRPGDQPQHF.

This chain joins TRBV28 and TRBJ2-7, with D perhaps matching TRBD1 (6 bases). The CDR3 sequence is 13 residues long. V was shortened by 2 bases and J by 3 bases, with 8 bases between the two germline ends. From germline, CDR1 is MDHEN and CDR2 SYDVKM. CDR3 sequence reads: CASSLQGLYEQYF. Written as DNA, the CDR3 is TGTGCCAGCAGTTTACAGGGGCTCTACGAGCAGTACTTC.

This clone was observed a single time. The chain employs TRBV9 and TRBJ2-1, with 13 bases identical to TRBD2. The CDR3 contains 18 residues. J gave up 10 bases and V 0 bases, and 13 bases lay outside the gene matches. Germline V lookup: CDR1 SGDLS, CDR2 YYNGEE. The CDR3 DNA reads TGTGCCAGCAGCGTAGCTACCTTTGTTGGACTAGCGGGAGAAGAGCAGTTCTTC. Protein product: CASSVATFVGLAGEEQFF.

V is TRBV5-4 and J is TRBJ1-1; D remains unclear. The CDR3 loop spans 13 amino acids. Germline CDR1 is SGHNT and CDR2 is YYREEE (reference sequence). Trimming removed 4 bases at V and 11 bases at J, with 18 bases between. CDR3: CASSVGTDGQAFF. CDR3 DNA sequence: TGTGCCAGCAGCGTGGGTACAGATGGGCAGGCTTTCTTT.

This chain uses TRBV6-6 with TRBJ1-5; no definite D call. This CDR3 contains 14 residues. CDR1 is MNHNY, CDR2 SVGAGI, per germline (reference sequence). V gave up 10 bases and J gave up 11 bases, with 24 bases separating them. CDR3 DNA: TGTGCCACCCGCCCGGGCAGTTTAAGCCAGACCCAGCATTTT. Its translation: CATRPGSLSQTQHF.

The chain recombines TRBV5-8 with TRBJ1-5; the match to TRBD1 covers 11 bases. The CDR3 consists of 17 residues. Trimming removed 2 bases from V and 5 bases from J; junction bases left unmatched: 9. Germline CDR1 is SGHTS and CDR2 is YDEGEE. The CDR3 DNA reads TGTGCCAGCAGCTTCAGGACAGGGGGCCCTTTGGATCAGCCCCAGCATTTT. This gives the protein CASSFRTGGPLDQPQHF.

The V and J genes are TRBV5-1 and TRBJ1-4; no clear D gene. Trimming removed 0 bases from V and 13 bases from J, with 10 bases in between. CDR3 length: 12 residues. Germline values: CDR1 SGHRS, CDR2 YFSETQ. The CDR3 spells CASSLGAGTLFF. In DNA, the CDR3 is TGCGCCAGCAGCTTGGGTGCGGGTACACTGTTTTTT.

This sequence joins TRBV5-1 and TRBJ1-3, with D unresolved. The germline CDR1 and CDR2 sequences are SGHRS and YFSETQ. There are 14 residues in the CDR3. V lost 0 bases and J lost 2, with 6 bases in between. The CDR3: CASSLGVTGNTIYF. The CDR3 region has the DNA TGCGCCAGCAGCTTGGGGGTAACTGGAAACACCATATATTTT.

The rearrangement uses TRBV5-8 and TRBJ2-1; possible D gene TRBD1, 6 bases. Trimming stripped 2 bases from V and 6 bases from J, with 9 bases between. The length of the CDR3 is 13 residues. CDR1 is SGHTS and CDR2 is YDEGEE in the germline V gene. CDR3 in DNA: TGTGCCAGCAGCTTACCAGGGGCCAATGAGCAGTTCTTC. Protein: CASSLPGANEQFF. The full variable domain, completed using reference TRBV5-8 and TRBJ2-1, is EAGVTQSPTHLIKTRGQQATLRCSPISGHTSVYWYQQALGLGLQFLLWYDEGEERNRGNFPPRFSGRQFPNYSSELNVNALELEDSALYLCASSLPGANEQFFGPGTRLTVL.

On this clone itself: A read error may account for a junction end that differs from germline. The chain combines TRBV11-2 with TRBJ1-6; D is possibly TRBD1 (5 bases). Germline values: CDR1 SGHAT, CDR2 FQNNGV. The length of the CDR3 is 12 residues. DNA for the CDR3: TGTGCCAGCAGCCCAATAAACAGGCAGGGAGTTTTT. Translation: CASSPINRQGVF.

V gene TRBV28 combines with J gene TRBJ2-1, with D possibly TRBD1 on 6 matching bases. This CDR3 comprises 15 residues. Germline V gene data show CDR1 as MDHEN and CDR2 as SYDVKM. V was trimmed by 4 bases and J by 3 bases, leaving 13 bases between them. The DNA for the CDR3 is TGTGCCAGCAGTTCCGACAGGTTGCTCTACAATGAGCAGTTCTTC. It specifies CASSSDRLLYNEQFF.

The V call is TRBV5-1, the J call TRBJ2-1, with D unresolved. V was trimmed by 4 bases and J by 6 bases, leaving 20 bases between them. The CDR3 has 16 amino acids. CDR1 SGHRS and CDR2 YFSETQ come from the germline V gene. This chain's CDR3 is CASSMNADFRLNEQFF. Here the CDR3 DNA reads TGCGCCAGCAGCATGAACGCGGATTTTCGGCTCAATGAGCAGTTCTTC.

The DNA for the CDR3 is TGTGCCAGCAGCTCTTCTCTGGCCCGGGATTCACCCCTCCACTTT. Translated, it gives CASSSSLARDSPLHF. J is TRBJ1-6 and V is TRBV7-8; D remains ambiguous. This CDR3 region has 15 residues. Germline V gene sequence: CDR1 SGHVS, CDR2 FQNEAQ. The V end was cut by 4 bases, the J end by 8 bases, with 15 bases between.

The chain links TRBV7-7 to TRBJ2-1, with 10 positions matching TRBD2. The germline CDR1 and CDR2 sequences are SSHAT and FNYEAQ (reference sequence). The CDR3 is 12 amino acids. V lost 4 bases and J lost 10; bases outside the gene matches: 1. The CDR3 spells CASSSSGGEQFF. The CDR3 DNA is TGTGCCAGCAGCTCTAGCGGGGGAGAGCAGTTCTTC.

The chain is built from TRBV4-1 and TRBJ1-2; D call uncertain. The CDR3 has 15 residues. V was trimmed by 2 bases and J by 1 base, leaving 11 bases between them. Germline CDR1 and CDR2: MGHRA and YSYEKL. The CDR3 is CASSQPFEGNYGYTF. The CDR3 DNA reads as TGCGCCAGCAGCCAACCTTTCGAGGGTAACTATGGCTACACCTTC.

The J gene is TRBJ1-5, the V gene TRBV15, with no clear D. Germline V lookup: CDR1 LNHNV, CDR2 YYDKDF (reference sequence). The V end lost 0 bases, the J end lost 2 bases, and 17 bases lay between the germline ends. The CDR3 spans 18 residues. Written as DNA, the CDR3 is TGTGCCACCAGCAGAGAACACAGTGCCCCCCGGGGCAATCAGCCCCAGCATTTT. Translation gives CATSREHSAPRGNQPQHF.

This clone was seen once. The J gene is TRBJ1-1, the V gene TRBV19; no clear D gene. Between the trimmed V and J ends, which lost 3 bases and 2 bases, there was a span of 7 bases. Per germline, CDR1 LNHDA and CDR2 SQIVND (reference sequence). The length of the CDR3 is 13 residues. CDR3 amino acids: CASSITVNTEAFF. Here the CDR3 DNA reads TGTGCCAGTAGTATCACAGTAAACACTGAAGCTTTCTTT.

The chain carries TRBV19 and TRBJ1-4; no clear D. The CDR3 spans 15 residues. V lost 3 bases to trimming and J lost 7 bases, with 15 bases between them. Germline values: CDR1 LNHDA, CDR2 SQIVND (reference sequence). CDR3 sequence: CASSMSVGGGEKLFF. In DNA, the CDR3 is TGTGCCAGTAGTATGAGCGTCGGAGGCGGTGAAAAACTGTTTTTT.

The J gene is TRBJ1-2, the V gene TRBV7-2, with 8 bases fitting TRBD1. V was pared by 4 bases and J by 6 bases, with 7 bases of the junction left unmatched. Germline CDR1 SGHTA, CDR2 FQGNSA. CDR3 length equals 14 residues. The chain's CDR3 is CASSSQGALNGYTF. The DNA of the CDR3 is TGTGCCAGCAGCTCCCAGGGGGCGCTTAATGGCTACACCTTC.

This chain joins TRBV7-6 and TRBJ1-5, with D hard to call. This CDR3 is 15 amino acids long. Germline CDR1 and CDR2: SGHVS and FNYEAQ. Deletions cut 1 base from V and 4 bases from J, with 11 bases between. The CDR3 loop is CASSLERDGNQPQHF. The CDR3, as DNA: TGTGCCAGCAGCTTAGAGAGGGATGGGAATCAGCCCCAGCATTTT.